The 9 T cell receptor beta chains below come from one sample, sequenced in a study of T cell repertoires in cytomegalovirus infection. TCRdb re-derived calls from the reads in MiXCR, one entry per CDR3 protein. The sample carries 250,000 or so distinct CDR3 sequences, around 15% recorded once. Specimen: CD8+ T cells from PBMCs. The receptors were sampled from a human donor in good health (CMV status not recorded). Some clones in this sample may be carry-over from other donors' samples.

This clonotype was seen more than once but under ten times. This sequence joins TRBV11-2 and TRBJ2-7; D gene unclear. The V end was cut by 6 bases, the J end by 4 bases, with 13 bases between. This CDR3 has 13 amino acids. Germline-derived CDR1 and CDR2 are SGHAT and FQNNGV. The CDR3 spells CASSSGWAYEQYF. The CDR3 DNA follows: TGTGCCAGCAGTTCTGGATGGGCTTACGAGCAGTACTTC.

This clonotype was counted a few times. The rearrangement uses TRBV5-5 and TRBJ2-7; 7 bases are shared with TRBD1. CDR3 length equals 14 residues. CDR1 is SGHKS, CDR2 YYEKEE, per germline (reference sequence). After removal of 6 bases from V and 0 bases from J, the junction contained 6 bases not matched to a gene. The CDR3 loop is CASNYGDSSYEQYF. CDR3 coding DNA: TGTGCCAGCAACTACGGGGACAGCTCCTACGAGCAGTACTTC.

The CDR3 bases are TGCAGTGCTAGAGATTGGCTCAGTGGAAACACCATATATTTT. It yields the protein CSARDWLSGNTIYF. This chain joins TRBV20-1 and TRBJ1-3; D remains unclear. The V gene lost 0 bases and the J gene lost 3 bases, with 9 bases spanning the gap. Germline assignment: CDR1 DFQATT and CDR2 SNEGSKA (reference sequence). This CDR3 region has 14 residues.

This clonotype was seen a handful of times. The CDR3 sequence: CASSGQGHYSYEQYF. In DNA form, the CDR3 reads TGTGCCAGCAGCGGGCAGGGACACTACTCCTACGAGCAGTACTTC. J is TRBJ2-7 and V is TRBV11-1; D may be TRBD1 (6 bases). V lost 5 bases to trimming and J lost 0 bases, with 14 bases between them. Germline loops: CDR1 SGHAT, CDR2 FQDESV (reference sequence). This CDR3 contains 15 residues.

The rearrangement joins TRBV20-1 to TRBJ2-1; 9 nucleotides line up with TRBD2. CDR1 DFQATT and CDR2 SNEGSKA come from the germline V gene (reference sequence). Unmatched junction bases numbered 18, after V lost 0 bases and J lost 3 bases. The CDR3 totals 20 residues. DNA of the CDR3: TGCAGTGCTAGAGATCCAGACGGGACTAGCAGGGGGGCCAACTACAATGAGCAGTTCTTC. This translates into CSARDPDGTSRGANYNEQFF.

This clonotype was counted only a few times. The rearrangement uses TRBV2 and TRBJ1-6; no firm D call. Looked up from germline, CDR1 is SNHLY and CDR2 is FYNNEI. The CDR3 is 17 amino acids. V lost 6 bases and J lost 3, with 18 bases in between. The CDR3 DNA sequence: TGTGCCAGCAGCACCAACCCTGGGGAGAACTATAATTCACCCCTCCACTTT. This translates into CASSTNPGENYNSPLHF.

This clonotype was recorded at least ten times. The genes are TRBV7-9 and TRBJ1-1; 8 positions agree with TRBD1. Germline V CDR1 and CDR2: SEHNR, FQNEAQ (reference sequence). The CDR3 has 14 residues. Trimming cost V 2 bases and J 11 bases; bases outside gene matches: 10. The CDR3 region is CASSLLPQDREAFF. The CDR3 bases are TGTGCCAGCAGCTTACTACCGCAGGACAGGGAGGCTTTCTTT.

The rearrangement joins TRBV27 to TRBJ1-5; D is undetermined. The germline gives CDR1 MNHEY, CDR2 SMNVEV (reference sequence). V was pared by 6 bases and J by 2 bases, with 11 bases between. The CDR3 is 14 residues long. Here the CDR3 reads CASRPLDGNQPQHF. Written as DNA, the CDR3 is TGTGCCAGCAGACCACTAGATGGCAATCAGCCCCAGCATTTT.

The genes are TRBV6-1 and TRBJ2-2, with D perhaps matching TRBD1 (7 bases). The CDR3 contains 15 residues. CDR1 is MNHNS, CDR2 SASEGT, per germline. The V end lost 8 bases, the J end lost 7 bases, and 20 bases lay between the germline ends. The CDR3 sequence is CASGGTVTWNGELFF. The CDR3 DNA follows: TGTGCCAGCGGGGGGACAGTCACCTGGAACGGGGAGCTGTTTTTT.